The 25 T cell receptor beta chains reported below all come from one sample, sequenced in a study of Ad26.COV2.S vaccination and SARS-CoV-2 variants. TCRdb keeps only in-frame clones here, not all; method: immunoSEQ multiplex PCR. This table has about 480,000 clones, around 90% appearing once. Documented treatment: some 20 received Ad26.COV2.S at low or high dose, single or two shots; about five received placebo; per-sample allocation not given. Each sample was drawn 63 days after the first injection (of vaccine or placebo). This specimen consisted of peripheral blood, obtained in a trial of Ad26.COV2.S vaccine versus placebo. Source of these receptors: a person aged 18 to 65 who received the Ad26.COV2.S COVID-19 vaccine or a placebo.

The J gene is TRBJ1-5, the V gene TRBV19; weak D call: TRBD1 (6 bases). V lost 10 bases and J lost 5, with 18 bases in between. Germline loops: CDR1 LNHDA, CDR2 SQIVND (reference sequence). The CDR3 loop spans 14 amino acids. The CDR3 region has the DNA TGTGCCACCTCTCGCACAGGGCGCGATCAGCCCCAGCATTTT. Translated: CATSRTGRDQPQHF.

This clone was found a few times. The chain couples TRBV2 to TRBJ2-7; 8 bases agree with TRBD1. CDR1 SNHLY and CDR2 FYNNEI come from the germline V gene. V lost 6 bases to trimming and J lost 3 bases; unmatched junction nucleotides: 7. The CDR3 spans 14 residues. The CDR3 DNA follows: TGTGCCAGCAGCACCGGGACAGGTCGCTACGAGCAGTACTTC. Translating it yields CASSTGTGRYEQYF.

The chain carries TRBV9 and TRBJ1-3; 8 bases line up with TRBD1. V dropped 7 bases and J dropped 0; count of bases not matched to a gene: 9. The germline V gene has CDR1 SGDLS and CDR2 YYNGEE. This CDR3 is 16 amino acids long. CDR3 loop: CASAQGADYSGNTIYF. CDR3 nucleotide sequence: TGTGCCAGCGCTCAGGGGGCGGATTACTCTGGAAACACCATATATTTT.

V gene TRBV9 combines with J gene TRBJ2-3, with a possible D match to TRBD2 (6 bases). Trimming removed 0 bases at V and 6 bases at J, with 14 bases between. From germline, CDR1 is SGDLS and CDR2 YYNGEE. The CDR3 loop spans 15 amino acids. CDR3 protein: CASSVGGNRGDTQYF. In DNA, the CDR3 is TGTGCCAGCAGCGTAGGCGGGAATCGAGGGGATACGCAGTATTTT.

The chain uses TRBV5-6 and TRBJ2-7, with TRBD1 identical over 10 bases. Germline V lookup: CDR1 SGHDT, CDR2 YYEEEE. The CDR3 runs to 14 residues. V lost 3 bases to trimming and J lost 2 bases; unmatched junction nucleotides: 2. The CDR3 nucleotides are TGTGCCAGCAGCTGGGGACAGGGGACCTACGAGCAGTACTTC. It codes for CASSWGQGTYEQYF.

The chain employs TRBV6-2 or TRBV6-3 and TRBJ2-1; D may correspond to TRBD1 or TRBD2 (5 bases each). The CDR3 spans 12 residues. Germline V gene lookup returns CDR1 MNHEY and CDR2 SVGEGT. Between the trimmed V and J ends, which lost 5 bases and 13 bases, there was a span of 15 bases. The CDR3 loop is CASSARQTIQFF. DNA of the CDR3: TGTGCCAGCAGTGCCAGACAGACTATACAGTTCTTC.

This chain uses TRBV4-1 with TRBJ2-7; TRBD2 is a possible D gene (6 bases). CDR3 length: 14 amino acids. The germline V gene has CDR1 MGHRA and CDR2 YSYEKL. The V end was cut by 0 bases, the J end by 5 bases, with 11 bases between. The CDR3 region has the DNA TGCGCCAGCAGCCAAGATGGGGGGATCCACGAGCAGTACTTC. Protein sequence: CASSQDGGIHEQYF.

The chain uses TRBV5-1 and TRBJ2-1, with a weak D call TRBD2 (5 bases). V gave up 6 bases and J gave up 6 bases, with 13 bases separating them. CDR3 length: 13 amino acids. Germline V lookup: CDR1 SGHRS, CDR2 YFSETQ. The CDR3 nucleotides are TGCGCCAGCACCCTCTATGGGAGCAATGAGCAGTTCTTC. It is translated as CASTLYGSNEQFF. Supplemented by reference TRBV5-1 and TRBJ2-1, the full variable domain reads KAGVTQTPRYLIKTRGQQVTLSCSPISGHRSVSWYQQTPGQGLQFLFEYFSETQRNKGNFPGRFSGRQFSNSRSEMNVSTLELGDSALYLCASTLYGSNEQFFGPGTRLTVL.

The chain uses TRBV27 and TRBJ2-7; D might be TRBD2 (6 bases). The V end lost 0 bases, the J end lost 2 bases, and 14 bases lay between the germline ends. The CDR3 runs to 16 residues. The germline CDR1 and CDR2 sequences are MNHEY and SMNVEV (reference sequence). CDR3 sequence: CASSLSKGGVPYEQYF. The CDR3 region has the DNA TGTGCCAGCAGTTTATCGAAGGGCGGGGTACCCTACGAGCAGTACTTC.

The V gene is TRBV6-5, the J gene TRBJ2-2, with no clear D. The CDR3 loop spans 12 amino acids. CDR1 and CDR2 (germline): MNHEY, SVGAGI. The V end lost 3 bases, the J end lost 4 bases, and 3 bases lay between the germline ends. For the CDR3, the DNA is TGTGCCAGCAGTTATTCCACCGGGGAGCTGTTTTTT. Translation gives CASSYSTGELFF.

V usage is TRBV5-4 and J usage is TRBJ2-1; D is ambiguous. In germline, CDR1 is SGHNT, CDR2 YYREEE (reference sequence). V was shortened by 2 bases and J by 0 bases, with 9 bases between the two germline ends. The CDR3 is 15 residues long. The CDR3 sequence is CASSFEVFSYNEQFF. In DNA form, the CDR3 reads TGTGCCAGCAGCTTTGAGGTTTTCTCCTACAATGAGCAGTTCTTC.

This clone was observed once. This chain connects TRBV2 to TRBJ1-1; D is unclear. Deletions cut 6 bases from V and 1 base from J, with 15 bases between. The germline CDR1 and CDR2 sequences are SNHLY and FYNNEI. This CDR3 spans 15 amino acids. The CDR3 loop reads CASRPLPTANTEAFF. CDR3 coding DNA: TGTGCCAGCAGGCCCCTCCCAACAGCGAACACTGAAGCTTTCTTT.

The chain couples TRBV6-5 to TRBJ2-2, with TRBD2 as a possible D gene (6 bases). The germline V and J ends were trimmed by 4 bases and 0 bases, with 9 bases remaining between them. Germline V gene data show CDR1 as MNHEY and CDR2 as SVGAGI. The CDR3 consists of 15 residues. The CDR3 bases are TGTGCCAGCAGTTCCGAGCGGGCGAACACCGGGGAGCTGTTTTTT. It is translated as CASSSERANTGELFF.

This chain joins TRBV28 and TRBJ2-1; 13 bases map to TRBD2. J was trimmed by 10 bases and V by 6 bases; bases with no gene match: 12. This CDR3 region has 16 residues. Germline V gene lookup returns CDR1 MDHEN and CDR2 SYDVKM. CDR3 in amino acids: CASRYSLPGLAGEQFF. The DNA of the CDR3 is TGTGCCAGCAGATACTCCTTACCGGGACTAGCGGGAGAGCAGTTCTTC. Looking up the rest from reference TRBV28 and TRBJ2-1 gives the full variable domain: DVKVTQSSRYLVKRTGEKVFLECVQDMDHENMFWYRQDPGLGLRLIYFSYDVKMKEKGDIPEGYSVSREKKERFSLILESASTNQTSMYLCASRYSLPGLAGEQFFGPGTRLTVL.

This chain links TRBV7-3 with TRBJ2-3; D gene uncertain. Germline V gene lookup returns CDR1 SGHTA and CDR2 FQGTGA. The CDR3 has 14 residues. Trimming took off 4 bases at V and 4 bases at J, with 12 bases between the two ends. For the CDR3, the DNA is TGTGCCAGCAGCTCAAATCCGGGCCCAGATACGCAGTATTTT. Translating gives CASSSNPGPDTQYF.

This clone occurred once. The chain employs TRBV6-6 and TRBJ2-4; D is unclear. Looked up from germline, CDR1 is MNHNY and CDR2 is SVGAGI (reference sequence). This CDR3 region has 12 residues. V gave up 0 bases and J gave up 8 bases, with 5 bases separating them. CDR3 sequence reads: CASSYSADIQYF. CDR3 in DNA: TGTGCCAGCAGTTACTCGGCCGACATTCAGTACTTC.

CDR3 sequence: CAWSVRGYGANVLTF. The CDR3 DNA sequence: TGTGCCTGGAGTGTAAGGGGTTACGGGGCCAACGTCCTGACTTTC. This sequence joins TRBV30 and TRBJ2-6; tentatively, D is TRBD1 (5 bases). The CDR3 is 15 residues long. The germline V and J ends were trimmed by 0 bases and 4 bases, with 10 bases remaining between them. From germline, CDR1 is GTSNPN and CDR2 SVGIG (reference sequence).

This rearrangement joins TRBV7-3 to TRBJ2-3; 8 nucleotides match TRBD1. The CDR3 is 15 residues long. After removal of 4 bases from V and 4 bases from J, the junction contained 7 bases not matched to a gene. Germline V gene sequence: CDR1 SGHTA, CDR2 FQGTGA. The CDR3 DNA follows: TGTGCCAGCAGCTCATTACAGGGGGTCGCAGATACGCAGTATTTT. Translation: CASSSLQGVADTQYF. Using reference TRBV7-3 and TRBJ2-3 for the parts outside the CDR3, the full variable domain is GAGVSQTPSNKVTEKGKYVELRCDPISGHTALYWYRQSLGQGPEFLIYFQGTGAADDSGLPNDRFFAVRPEGSVSTLKIQRTERGDSAVYLCASSSLQGVADTQYFGPGTRLTVL.

The V and J genes are TRBV4-1 and TRBJ2-7; the D is unclear. The CDR3 length is 14 residues. V was pared by 1 base and J by 0 bases, with 7 bases between. CDR1 and CDR2 from the germline V gene are MGHRA and YSYEKL. The CDR3, as DNA: TGCGCCAGCAGCCAAGTCCGGAGCTCCTACGAGCAGTACTTC. This codes for CASSQVRSSYEQYF.

This clone was seen only a few times. V usage is TRBV5-1 and J usage is TRBJ2-3; 10 bases are a match to TRBD2. Germline V CDR1 and CDR2: SGHRS, YFSETQ. CDR3 length equals 15 residues. The V and J ends lost 6 bases and 5 bases, in that order; junction bases with no gene match: 9. CDR3 sequence (DNA): TGCGCCAGCAAGAGTCACCGGACTAGCGGAGATACGCAGTATTTT. Amino acids: CASKSHRTSGDTQYF.

In this sample, this clone turned up once. The chain recombines TRBV9 with TRBJ1-2; D might be TRBD1 (5 bases). Trimming took 5 bases from V and 4 from J, leaving 21 bases between them. CDR3 length: 16 residues. CDR1 SGDLS and CDR2 YYNGEE come from the germline V gene. The DNA for the CDR3 is TGTGCCAGCAGTGAACTCCCAAATAGGGGTGGCTATGGCTACACCTTC. Translating it yields CASSELPNRGGYGYTF.

The chain uses TRBV29-1 and TRBJ2-2, with D tentatively TRBD1 (5 bases). V shed 4 bases and J shed 0 bases, with 9 bases lying between them. Germline V gene sequence: CDR1 SQVTM, CDR2 ANQGSEA. The CDR3 extends over 14 amino acids. The CDR3 coding sequence is TGCAGCGTTGGGGGCAGAACGAACACCGGGGAGCTGTTTTTT. It specifies CSVGGRTNTGELFF.

The chain has TRBV4-2 and TRBJ1-2; D not certain. Germline V gives CDR1 LGHNA, CDR2 YNFKEQ. Between the trimmed V and J ends, which lost 0 bases and 3 bases, there was a span of 8 bases. The CDR3 sequence is 14 residues long. CDR3 loop: CASSQDTPDYGYTF. The CDR3 DNA reads as TGTGCCAGCAGCCAAGATACACCCGACTATGGCTACACCTTC.

This clone was seen just once. V and J are TRBV5-6 and TRBJ2-5, with a possible D match to TRBD2 (5 bases). V lost 2 bases and J lost 4, with 18 bases in between. This CDR3 has 16 residues. Germline lookup yields CDR1 SGHDT and CDR2 YYEEEE. CDR3 coding DNA: TGTGCCAGCAGCTTAATGGGTGGGCGGGTAGGAGAGACCCAGTACTTC. This codes for CASSLMGGRVGETQYF.

This clone was seen a single time. Other nucleotide sequences from this sample produce the same CDR3. The rearrangement joins TRBV7-9 to TRBJ2-5; D call uncertain. Germline loops: CDR1 SEHNR, CDR2 FQNEAQ (reference sequence). V was trimmed by 4 bases and J by 3 bases, leaving 3 bases between them. The CDR3 covers 11 residues. CDR3 sequence reads: CASSSEETQYF. DNA for the CDR3: TGTGCCAGCAGCTCAGAAGAGACCCAGTACTTC.